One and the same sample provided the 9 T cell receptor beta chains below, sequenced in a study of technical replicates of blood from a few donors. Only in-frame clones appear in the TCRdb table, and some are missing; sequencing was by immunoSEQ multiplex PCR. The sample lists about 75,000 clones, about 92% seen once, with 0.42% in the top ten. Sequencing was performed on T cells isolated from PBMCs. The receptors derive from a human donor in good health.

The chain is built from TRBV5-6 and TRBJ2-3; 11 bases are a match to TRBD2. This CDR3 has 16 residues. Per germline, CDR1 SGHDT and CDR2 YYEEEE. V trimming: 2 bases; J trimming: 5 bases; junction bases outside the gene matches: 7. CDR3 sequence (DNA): TGTGCCAGCAGCTTTCCACTAGCGGGAGTAAGAGATACGCAGTATTTT. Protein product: CASSFPLAGVRDTQYF.

The CDR3 here is CASSGSGLAGTDTQYF. In DNA, the CDR3 is TGCGCCAGCAGCGGTAGTGGACTAGCCGGGACAGATACGCAGTATTTT. The chain couples TRBV5-1 to TRBJ2-3; 8 bases map to TRBD2. V shed 4 bases, J shed 3 bases, and the junction held 10 bases outside the gene matches. CDR1 is SGHRS and CDR2 is YFSETQ in the germline V gene. CDR3 size: 16 residues.

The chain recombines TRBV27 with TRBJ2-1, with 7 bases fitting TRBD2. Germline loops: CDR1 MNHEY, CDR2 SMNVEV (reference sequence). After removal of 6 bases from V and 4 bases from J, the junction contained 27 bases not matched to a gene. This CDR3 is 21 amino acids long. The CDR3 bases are TGTGCCAGCAGAAGTGGGGAGGATTTGGGAGGGGTCTGGGGTTTTTACAATGAGCAGTTCTTC. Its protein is CASRSGEDLGGVWGFYNEQFF.

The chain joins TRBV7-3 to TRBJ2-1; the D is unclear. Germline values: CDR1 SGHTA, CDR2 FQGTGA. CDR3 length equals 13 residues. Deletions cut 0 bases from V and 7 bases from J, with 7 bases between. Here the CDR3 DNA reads TGTGCCAGCAGCTTAACCGGGTTGAATGAGCAGTTCTTC. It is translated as CASSLTGLNEQFF.

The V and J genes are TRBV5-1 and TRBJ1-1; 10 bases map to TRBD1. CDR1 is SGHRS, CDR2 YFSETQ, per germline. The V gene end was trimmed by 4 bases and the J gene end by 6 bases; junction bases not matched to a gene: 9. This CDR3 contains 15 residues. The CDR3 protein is CASSPRLGQGAEAFF. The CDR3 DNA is TGCGCCAGCAGCCCTCGTTTAGGACAGGGGGCTGAAGCTTTCTTT.

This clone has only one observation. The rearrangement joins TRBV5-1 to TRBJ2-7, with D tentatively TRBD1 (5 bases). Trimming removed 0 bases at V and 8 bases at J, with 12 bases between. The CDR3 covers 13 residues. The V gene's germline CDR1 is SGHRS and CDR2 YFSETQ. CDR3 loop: CASSLESQDKQYF. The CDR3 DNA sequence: TGCGCCAGCAGCTTGGAAAGCCAGGACAAGCAGTACTTC.

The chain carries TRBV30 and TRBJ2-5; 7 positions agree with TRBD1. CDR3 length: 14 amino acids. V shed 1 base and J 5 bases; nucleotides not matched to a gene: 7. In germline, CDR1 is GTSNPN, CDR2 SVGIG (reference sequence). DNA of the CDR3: TGTGCCTGGAGTGCCCGACAGGGTCTTGAGACCCAGTACTTC. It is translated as CAWSARQGLETQYF.

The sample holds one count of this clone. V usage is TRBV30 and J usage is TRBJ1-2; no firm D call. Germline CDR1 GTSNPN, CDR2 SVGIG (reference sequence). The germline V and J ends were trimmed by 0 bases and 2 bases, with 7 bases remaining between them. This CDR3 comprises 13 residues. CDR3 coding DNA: TGTGCCTGGAGTGTACTAGGGAACTATGGCTACACCTTC. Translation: CAWSVLGNYGYTF.

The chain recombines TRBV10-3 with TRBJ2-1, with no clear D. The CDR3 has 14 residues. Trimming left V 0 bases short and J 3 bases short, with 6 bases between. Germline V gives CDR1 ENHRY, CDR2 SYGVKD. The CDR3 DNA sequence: TGTGCCATCAGTGAGTCTTCGAGCTACAATGAGCAGTTCTTC. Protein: CAISESSSYNEQFF.